These T cell receptor beta chains were read from a single sample in a study of blood T cells in healthy people across ages. Via MiXCR, TCRdb re-called the 5' RACE reads, giving one row per CDR3 protein. The sample has 600,000 to 1,000,000 distinct CDR3 sequences, approximately 25% seen once; the top ten hold approximately 3.7%. These data are also associated with another study on T cells of mothers and their children.

Source material: blood. The source is a boy aged 5-17 years in good health. Each CDR3 is given with its conserved first and last residue. The D gene is left open where the match is weak. Clone size appears in some rows only: once, few, many, or a class for an expanded clone.

abundance: NA; len: 14; d_gene: NA; v_gene: TRBV9; j_gene: TRBJ2-1; CDR3aa: CASSRGLSDYEQFF; CDR3nt: TGTGCCAGCAGCAGGGGCCTATCTGACTATGAGCAGTTCTTC
abundance: NA; len: 13; d_gene: NA; v_gene: TRBV20-1; j_gene: TRBJ2-5; CDR3aa: CSARHSALETQYF; CDR3nt: TGCAGTGCTAGACACTCAGCTTTGGAGACCCAGTACTTC
abundance: NA; len: 15; d_gene: NA; v_gene: TRBV12-3/TRBV12-4; j_gene: TRBJ1-5; CDR3aa: CASSLLGGAGQPQHF; CDR3nt: TGTGCCAGCAGTTTGTTAGGGGGGGCCGGGCAGCCCCAGCATTTT
abundance: NA; len: 14; d_gene: NA; v_gene: TRBV9; j_gene: TRBJ1-2; CDR3aa: CASSVEDSGYGYTF; CDR3nt: TGTGCCAGCAGCGTAGAAGACAGCGGATATGGCTACACCTTC
abundance: few; len: 13; d_gene: TRBD2; v_gene: TRBV5-1; j_gene: TRBJ2-7; CDR3aa: CASSSLSGTEQYF; CDR3nt: TGCGCCAGCAGCTCCCTGAGCGGGACCGAGCAGTACTTC
abundance: few; len: 14; d_gene: TRBD1; v_gene: TRBV25-1; j_gene: TRBJ2-7; CDR3aa: CASSARGLYYEQYF; CDR3nt: TGTGCCAGCAGTGCCAGGGGGCTCTACTACGAGCAGTACTTC
abundance: NA; len: 12; d_gene: NA; v_gene: TRBV4-1; j_gene: TRBJ1-3; CDR3aa: CASAYSGNTIYF; CDR3nt: TGCGCCAGCGCCTACTCTGGAAACACCATATATTTT
abundance: few; len: 16; d_gene: NA; v_gene: TRBV6-2/TRBV6-3; j_gene: TRBJ2-7; CDR3aa: CASSYPGIEGDFEQYF; CDR3nt: TGTGCCAGCAGTTACCCCGGGATTGAAGGGGACTTCGAGCAGTACTTC
abundance: few; len: 17; d_gene: NA; v_gene: TRBV10-3; j_gene: TRBJ2-5; CDR3aa: CAISGGPRGPTQETQYF; CDR3nt: TGTGCCATCAGTGGGGGCCCTCGGGGGCCCACCCAAGAGACCCAGTACTTC
abundance: few; len: 14; d_gene: TRBD1; v_gene: TRBV20-1; j_gene: TRBJ2-7; CDR3aa: CSARGQGASYEQYF; CDR3nt: TGCAGTGCTAGAGGGCAGGGGGCAAGCTACGAGCAGTACTTC
abundance: NA; len: 15; d_gene: NA; v_gene: TRBV19; j_gene: TRBJ1-6; CDR3aa: CASSNQGSGSSPLHF; CDR3nt: TGTGCCAGTAGTAACCAGGGATCGGGCTCTTCACCCCTCCACTTT
abundance: NA; len: 14; d_gene: NA; v_gene: TRBV5-1; j_gene: TRBJ2-2; CDR3aa: CASSLNTGTGELFF; CDR3nt: TGCGCCAGCAGCCTGAATACAGGGACCGGGGAGCTGTTTTTT
abundance: few; len: 15; d_gene: TRBD2; v_gene: TRBV15; j_gene: TRBJ2-3; CDR3aa: CATSRAAGGSDTQYF; CDR3nt: TGTGCCACCAGCAGGGCAGCGGGGGGTTCAGATACGCAGTATTTT
abundance: many; len: 17; d_gene: NA; v_gene: TRBV12-5; j_gene: TRBJ1-5; CDR3aa: CASGSSGNTYSNQPQHF; CDR3nt: TGTGCTAGTGGTTCGTCAGGCAATACCTATAGCAATCAGCCCCAGCATTTT
abundance: few; len: 16; d_gene: TRBD2; v_gene: TRBV20-1; j_gene: TRBJ2-5; CDR3aa: CSAERLAGGPVETQYF; CDR3nt: TGCAGTGCTGAAAGACTAGCGGGAGGGCCGGTGGAGACCCAGTACTTC